The rows below give T cell receptor beta chains drawn from one sample of a study of response to subunit inactivated influenza vaccine. TCRdb re-called the RT-PCR reads through MiXCR, storing one row per CDR3 protein. Among 600,000 to 700,000 distinct CDR3 sequences listed, approximately 15% were seen once. Sequenced material: PBMCs from blood, taken roughly 15 days before vaccination. The receptor source for this set is a man aged 50 or older who received an inactivated influenza vaccine. Each CDR3 is given with its conserved first and last residue. A D gene is named only where the DNA matches it firmly. Clone size is given for some rows only: seen once, a few or many times, or a class if the clone is expanded.

d_gene,j_gene,v_gene,len,abundance,CDR3aa,CDR3nt
NA,TRBJ1-5,TRBV28,14,many,CASSSGSSNQPQHF,TGTGCCAGCAGTTCAGGGTCCAGCAATCAGCCCCAGCATTTT
NA,TRBJ2-6,TRBV20-1,15,NA,CSARQGSSGANVLTF,TGCAGTGCTAGACAAGGAAGCTCTGGGGCCAACGTCCTGACTTTC
TRBD2,TRBJ2-1,TRBV4-3,15,NA,CASSLSGGGRGEQFF,TGCGCCAGCAGCCTAAGCGGGGGGGGTCGGGGTGAGCAGTTCTTC
TRBD2,TRBJ2-5,TRBV3-1,17,NA,CASSQEWLAGGGETQYF,TGTGCCAGCAGCCAAGAATGGCTAGCGGGAGGTGGTGAGACCCAGTACTTC
TRBD2,TRBJ2-7,TRBV7-9,15,few,CASSLSGGREYQQYF,TGTGCCAGCAGCTTGTCCGGTGGGCGGGAGTATCAGCAGTACTTC
NA,TRBJ1-1,TRBV30,14,NA,CAWIPLIKNTEAFF,TGTGCCTGGATTCCACTGATAAAGAACACTGAAGCTTTCTTT
NA,TRBJ1-3,TRBV7-8,14,few,CASSFYRSGNTIYF,TGTGCCAGCAGCTTTTACAGATCTGGAAACACCATATATTTT
TRBD2,TRBJ2-7,TRBV4-3,15,few,CASSLAMGGNYEQYF,TGCGCCAGCAGTCTAGCGATGGGGGGGAACTACGAGCAGTACTTC
NA,TRBJ2-5,TRBV12-3/TRBV12-4,13,few,CASSLFQVETQYF,TGTGCCAGCAGTTTATTCCAGGTAGAGACCCAGTACTTC
NA,TRBJ2-5,TRBV20-1,12,few,CSARIGEETQYF,TGCAGTGCTAGGATAGGGGAAGAGACCCAGTACTTC
TRBD2,TRBJ2-1,TRBV18,17,NA,CASSPQVLAGARDEQFF,TGTGCCAGCTCACCACAGGTACTAGCGGGAGCACGGGATGAGCAGTTCTTC
TRBD1,TRBJ1-3,TRBV20-1,15,few,CSARDRDRGFGTIYF,TGCAGTGCTAGAGATCGGGACAGGGGGTTCGGCACCATATATTTT
TRBD1,TRBJ2-7,TRBV20-1,15,few,CSARVRTGRVNEQYF,TGCAGTGCTAGAGTTCGGACAGGTCGGGTGAACGAGCAGTACTTC
TRBD2,TRBJ2-2,TRBV12-3/TRBV12-4,15,NA,CASSFLAGNTGELFF,TGTGCCAGCAGTTTTCTAGCGGGCAACACCGGGGAGCTGTTTTTT
TRBD2,TRBJ2-7,TRBV4-3,13,few,CASSQDRSGEPLF,TGCGCCAGCAGCCAAGATCGTAGCGGGGAGCCACTTTTC
TRBD2,TRBJ2-5,TRBV7-2,16,few,CASSLLRSGGQETQYF,TGTGCCAGCAGCTTGTTACGAAGCGGGGGCCAAGAGACCCAGTACTTC
TRBD2,TRBJ2-1,TRBV12-3/TRBV12-4,16,few,CASSRAGGLSGNEQFF,TGTGCCAGCAGTCGGGCGGGGGGGCTATCGGGTAATGAGCAGTTCTTC
NA,TRBJ2-3,TRBV29-1,13,few,CSVEIQHTDTQYF,TGCAGCGTTGAGATCCAGCACACAGATACGCAGTATTTT
TRBD2,TRBJ2-7,TRBV6-1,14,few,CASKTLAGGYEQYF,TGTGCCAGCAAGACCCTAGCGGGGGGCTACGAGCAGTACTTC
TRBD2,TRBJ2-2,TRBV11-2,18,NA,CASSSLPTGTSGTGELFF,TGTGCCAGCAGTTCCCTCCCTACCGGGACTAGCGGCACCGGGGAGCTGTTTTTT
NA,TRBJ2-2,TRBV27,16,NA,CASSHFDAARTGELFF,TGTGCCAGCTCACACTTTGACGCGGCGAGGACCGGGGAGCTGTTTTTT
TRBD1,TRBJ1-6,TRBV5-1,15,NA,CASSLEQGRNSPLHF,TGCGCCAGCAGCTTGGAACAGGGGAGAAATTCACCCCTCCACTTT
NA,TRBJ2-1,TRBV29-1,14,NA,CSGMQGGRYNEQFF,TGCAGCGGAATGCAGGGAGGAAGATACAATGAGCAGTTCTTC
TRBD1,TRBJ1-3,TRBV29-1,14,NA,CSAGQGSSGNTIYF,TGCAGCGCGGGACAGGGATCCTCCGGAAACACCATATATTTT
TRBD1,TRBJ2-3,TRBV24-1,15,NA,CATSDLQGVTDTQYF,TGTGCCACCAGTGATTTGCAGGGGGTCACAGATACGCAGTATTTT
TRBD2,TRBJ2-1,TRBV20-1,15,few,CSARQAGGAYNEQFF,TGCAGTGCTAGACAGGCGGGGGGCGCCTACAATGAGCAGTTCTTC
NA,TRBJ1-1,TRBV10-3,14,few,CAISEPSGNTEAFF,TGTGCCATCAGTGAGCCGAGCGGGAACACTGAAGCTTTCTTT
NA,TRBJ2-1,TRBV24-1,15,few,CATSARAYTNNEQFF,TGTGCCACCAGTGCAAGAGCCTACACTAACAATGAGCAGTTCTTC
NA,TRBJ2-7,TRBV4-1,14,few,CASSQAAEIYEQYF,TGCGCCAGCAGCCAAGCTGCAGAAATTTACGAGCAGTACTTC